The 5 T cell receptor beta chains below were found in one sample sequenced in a study of blood T cell repertoires in COVID-19. Sequenced by immunoSEQ multiplex PCR; TCRdb stores in-frame clones only, minus some. The profile shows 120,000 to 150,000 clones, approximately 89% of them singletons. The sequenced sample consisted of peripheral blood. The receptor set was obtained from a human donor in a cohort sampled during active COVID-19.

V gene TRBV7-2 combines with J gene TRBJ1-5; TRBD1 matches at 11 bases. Trimming at V came to 5 bases and at J to 6 bases, leaving 3 bases not matched to a gene. From germline, CDR1 is SGHTA and CDR2 FQGNSA. There are 14 residues in the CDR3. CDR3 protein: CASSRTGGFQPQHF. The CDR3 DNA is TGTGCCAGCAGCCGGACAGGGGGCTTTCAGCCCCAGCATTTT.

This clone occurred once. This sequence joins TRBV6-6 and TRBJ2-1; 7 bases fit TRBD2. V lost 3 bases, J lost 4 bases, and 6 bases stayed unmatched. This CDR3 has 15 residues. Germline V gives CDR1 MNHNY, CDR2 SVGAGI (reference sequence). CDR3 residues: CASSYRGDLYNEQFF. CDR3 bases: TGTGCCAGCAGTTATCGGGGGGACCTATACAATGAGCAGTTCTTC.

This sequence joins TRBV7-3 and TRBJ2-1, with a weak D call TRBD2 (5 bases). The V gene lost 6 bases and the J gene lost 0 bases, with 9 bases spanning the gap. Germline V lookup: CDR1 SGHTA, CDR2 FQGTGA. The CDR3 has 14 residues. CDR3 region: CASRRDSSYNEQFF. CDR3 bases: TGTGCCAGCAGACGGGATAGCTCCTACAATGAGCAGTTCTTC.

This chain uses TRBV5-4 with TRBJ2-1, with D perhaps matching TRBD2 (6 bases). Per the germline V gene, CDR1 is SGHNT and CDR2 is YYREEE (reference sequence). The CDR3 loop spans 15 amino acids. Deletions cut 4 bases from V and 2 bases from J, with 13 bases between. The CDR3 DNA is TGTGCCAGCAGCCAACTAGCTTTGGCCTACAATGAGCAGTTCTTC. It translates to CASSQLALAYNEQFF.

The genes are TRBV5-4 and TRBJ1-6, with D unresolved. Germline V gene lookup returns CDR1 SGHNT and CDR2 YYREEE (reference sequence). V was pared by 0 bases and J by 3 bases, with 4 bases between. The CDR3 runs 14 residues. Written as DNA, the CDR3 is TGTGCCAGCAGCTTGGACAGCTATAATTCACCCCTCCACTTT. Its protein is CASSLDSYNSPLHF.